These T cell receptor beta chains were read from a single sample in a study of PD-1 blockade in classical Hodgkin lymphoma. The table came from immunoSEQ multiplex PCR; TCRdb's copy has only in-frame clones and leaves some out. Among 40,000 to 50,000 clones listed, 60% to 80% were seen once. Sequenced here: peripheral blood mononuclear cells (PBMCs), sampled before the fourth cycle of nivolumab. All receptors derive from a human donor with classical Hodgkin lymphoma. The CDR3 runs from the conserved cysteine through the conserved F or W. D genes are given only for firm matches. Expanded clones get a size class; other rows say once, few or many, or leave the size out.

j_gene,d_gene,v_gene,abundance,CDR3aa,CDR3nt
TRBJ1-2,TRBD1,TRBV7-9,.,CASSSDGTGYGYTF,TGTGCCAGCAGCTCAGACGGGACAGGTTATGGCTACACCTTC
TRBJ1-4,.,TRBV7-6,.,CASSLKEGRSYEKLFF,TGTGCCAGCAGCTTAAAAGAGGGAAGGAGCTATGAAAAACTGTTTTTT
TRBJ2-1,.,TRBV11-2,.,CASSLVGPLGNEQFF,TGTGCCAGCAGCTTAGTTGGCCCACTCGGCAATGAGCAGTTCTTC
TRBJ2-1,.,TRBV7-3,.,CASSLQGSSYNEQFF,TGTGCCAGCAGCTTACAGGGCAGTAGTTACAATGAGCAGTTCTTC
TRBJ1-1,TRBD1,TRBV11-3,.,CASSVGQGSSEAFF,TGTGCCAGCAGCGTGGGACAGGGCAGTAGTGAAGCTTTCTTT
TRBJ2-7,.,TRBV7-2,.,CASSDRYNYEQYF,TGTGCCAGCAGCGACCGCTACAACTACGAGCAGTACTTC
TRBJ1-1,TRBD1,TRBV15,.,CATSPVGTGTGNTEAFF,TGTGCCACCAGCCCCGTGGGGACAGGAACGGGTAACACTGAAGCTTTCTTT
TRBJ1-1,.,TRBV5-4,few,CASSLDFALLQNTEAFF,TGTGCCAGCAGCTTGGATTTCGCCCTTCTGCAGAACACTGAAGCTTTCTTT
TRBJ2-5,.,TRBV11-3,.,CASSLGASGQETQYF,TGTGCCAGCAGCTTAGGGGCTTCGGGACAAGAGACCCAGTACTTC
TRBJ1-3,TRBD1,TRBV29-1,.,CSVRGQSGDTIYF,TGCAGCGTTCGGGGACAGTCCGGGGACACCATATATTTT
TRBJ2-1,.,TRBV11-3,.,CASSLSPWTFNEQFF,TGTGCCAGCAGCTTGTCCCCCTGGACATTCAATGAGCAGTTCTTC
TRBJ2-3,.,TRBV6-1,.,CASSVLRLDTDTQYF,TGTGCCAGCAGTGTGCTCCGGCTAGACACAGATACGCAGTATTTT
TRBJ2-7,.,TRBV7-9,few,CASSPGGADAYYEQYF,TGTGCCAGCAGCCCTGGAGGAGCAGATGCCTACTACGAGCAGTACTTC
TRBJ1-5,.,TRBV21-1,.,CASSKPNRNSNQPQHF,TGTGCCAGCAGCAAACCCAACAGAAATAGCAATCAGCCCCAGCATTTT
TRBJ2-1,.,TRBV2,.,CASSERLNGQFF,TGTGCCAGCAGCGAGCGGTTAAACGGGCAGTTCTTC
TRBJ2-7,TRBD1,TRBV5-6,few,CASMQGASYEQYF,TGTGCCAGCATGCAGGGGGCCTCCTACGAGCAGTACTTC